This record concerns one T cell receptor (beta chain) sequence. Measured with immunoSEQ multiplex PCR; TCRdb has only the in-frame clones, and not every one. There are about 300,000 clones in the sample; approximately 88% occur only once, and approximately 7.2% lies in the top ten. This sample is part of a study of blood T cell repertoires in COVID-19. After removal of 7 bases from V and 2 bases from J, the junction contained 8 bases not matched to a gene. The germline V gene has CDR1 MNHEY and CDR2 SVGAGI. The CDR3 is made up of 14 amino acids. The clonotype was recovered from a woman under 40 who had recovered from COVID-19. The source material was peripheral blood. The chain links TRBV6-5 to TRBJ2-7; 7 bases map to TRBD1. CDR3 nucleotide sequence: TGTGCCAGCAAAGCCCTCGGGACAGCCTACGAGCAGTACTTC. Its translation: CASKALGTAYEQYF.